This T cell receptor beta chain derives from a study of cytomegalovirus exposure and HLA in healthy donors. The PCR had 60 Vbeta and 13 Jbeta primers. The data were produced by immunoSEQ multiplex PCR, yet TCRdb's version contains in-frame clones alone and is incomplete. The sample holds 200,000 or so clones, over 75% seen once. In the case of this clone: Antigen: not known.

Germline trimming cut 3 bases from V and 4 bases from J; bases unmatched to any gene: 2. This CDR3 spans 13 amino acids. Germline V gene sequence: CDR1 GTSNPN, CDR2 SVGIG (reference sequence). Study results and limitations: Later, an analysis found that common viral pathogens appeared to be linked with several of the most significant clusters.

Sequencing input: PBMCs. The receptor was isolated from a man in his late teens or twenties in good health and CMV-seronegative. The genes are TRBV30 and TRBJ1-3, with 8 bases that match TRBD1. CDR3 DNA sequence: TGTGCCTGGAGCCAGGGGGCGGGAAACACCATATATTTT. Protein sequence: CAWSQGAGNTIYF.